The clone carrying this T cell receptor beta chain has ten or more counts. The antigen is not known. Time point here: newly diagnosed GD, antithyroid drugs for less than 3 months. PBMC-extracted RNA yielded the TCR library. The sample is drawn from a study of regulatory T cells in long-lasting Graves disease. Study conclusions and caveats: Because few samples were included, accuracy may have been lower.

The junction had 4 bases not matched to a gene; V was cut back by 3 bases and J by 3 bases. The V gene's germline CDR1 is DFQATT and CDR2 SNEGSKA (reference sequence). The CDR3 extends over 13 amino acids. Through Arm-PCR of CDR3 regions and iRepertoire HTBI primers, TCR beta libraries were built. TCRdb re-derived calls from the multiplex PCR reads in MiXCR, one entry per CDR3 protein. The sample has roughly 430,000 distinct CDR3 sequences; about a sixth are singletons. The data were also submitted as part of a second study, on T cells in Graves' hyperthyroidism and ophthalmopathy. That work contributes: Exclusion of patients followed from uncontrolled infection, other autoimmune disease, pregnancy or lactation. RT-PCR in the first round (using the HTBI primer set) targeted the TCR CDR3.

Sequenced material: peripheral blood mononuclear cells (PBMCs), taken at new diagnosis, from a patient treated with antithyroid drugs. The TCR originated in a woman in her twenties or thirties with Graves disease. The chain uses TRBV20-1 and TRBJ1-1; TRBD1 matches at 7 bases. CDR3 nucleotide sequence: TGCAGTGCTAGTGGGACAGCACACACTGAAGCTTTCTTT. Residues: CSASGTAHTEAFF.